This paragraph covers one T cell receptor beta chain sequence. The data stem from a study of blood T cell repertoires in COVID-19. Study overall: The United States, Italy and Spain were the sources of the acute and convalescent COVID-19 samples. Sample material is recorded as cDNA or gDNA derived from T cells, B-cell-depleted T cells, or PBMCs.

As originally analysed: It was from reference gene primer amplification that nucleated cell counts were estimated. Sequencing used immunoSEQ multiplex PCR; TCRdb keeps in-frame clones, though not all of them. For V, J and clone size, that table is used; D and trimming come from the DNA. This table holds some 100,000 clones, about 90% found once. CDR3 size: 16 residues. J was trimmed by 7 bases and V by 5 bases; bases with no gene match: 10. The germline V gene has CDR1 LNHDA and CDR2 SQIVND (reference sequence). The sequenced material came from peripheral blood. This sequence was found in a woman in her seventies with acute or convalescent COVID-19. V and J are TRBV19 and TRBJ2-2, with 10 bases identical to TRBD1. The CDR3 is CASSLRQGAAGGELFF. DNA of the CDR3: TGTGCCAGTAGTCTCCGACAGGGGGCGGCGGGCGGGGAGCTGTTTTTT.